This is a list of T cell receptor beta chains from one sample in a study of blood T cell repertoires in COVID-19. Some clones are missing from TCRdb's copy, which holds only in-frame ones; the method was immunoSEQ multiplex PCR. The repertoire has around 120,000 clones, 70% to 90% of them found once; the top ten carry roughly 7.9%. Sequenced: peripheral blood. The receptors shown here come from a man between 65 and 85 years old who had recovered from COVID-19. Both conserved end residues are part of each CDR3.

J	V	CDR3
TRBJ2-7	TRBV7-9	CASSSTWALPGYEQYF
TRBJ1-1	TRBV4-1	CASSPGTGGVRVAFF
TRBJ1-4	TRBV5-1	CASSFGQLTEKLFF
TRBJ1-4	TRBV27	CASTSTSDRADEKLFF
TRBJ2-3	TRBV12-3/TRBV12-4	CASMVSGLDTQYF
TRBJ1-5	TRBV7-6	CASSLSAGGNQPQHF
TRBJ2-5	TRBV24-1	CATSDPMDLAGNQETQYF
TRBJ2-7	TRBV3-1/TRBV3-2	CASSQGLHHTYEQYF
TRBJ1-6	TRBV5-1	CASSSGQPRTPLHF
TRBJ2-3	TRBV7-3	CASSWGGWLYF
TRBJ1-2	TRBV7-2	CASSLGWGDYGYTF
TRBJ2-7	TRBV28	CASSSPGEGSYEQYF
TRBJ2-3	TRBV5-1	CASSLAGWEAWRRTDTQYF
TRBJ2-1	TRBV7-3	CASSLNPGGLYNEQFF
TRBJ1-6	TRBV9	CASSVRRDRELGSPLHF
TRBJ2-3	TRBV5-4	CASSTSGGLGTDTQYF
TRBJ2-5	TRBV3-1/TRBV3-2	CASSQGGRGRLETQYF